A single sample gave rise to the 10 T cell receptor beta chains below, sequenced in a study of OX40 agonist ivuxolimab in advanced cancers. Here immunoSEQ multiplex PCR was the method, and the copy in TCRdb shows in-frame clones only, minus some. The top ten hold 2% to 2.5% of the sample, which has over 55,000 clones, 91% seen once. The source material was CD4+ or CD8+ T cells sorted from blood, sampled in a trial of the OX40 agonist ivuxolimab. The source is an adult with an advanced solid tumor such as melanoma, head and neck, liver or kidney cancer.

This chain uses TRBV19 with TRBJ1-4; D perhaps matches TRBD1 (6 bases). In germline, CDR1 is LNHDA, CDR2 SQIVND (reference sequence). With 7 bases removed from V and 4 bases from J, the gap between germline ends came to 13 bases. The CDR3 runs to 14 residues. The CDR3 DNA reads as TGTGCCAGTAACCGAGGGGGGCTTAATGAAAAACTGTTTTTT. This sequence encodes CASNRGGLNEKLFF.

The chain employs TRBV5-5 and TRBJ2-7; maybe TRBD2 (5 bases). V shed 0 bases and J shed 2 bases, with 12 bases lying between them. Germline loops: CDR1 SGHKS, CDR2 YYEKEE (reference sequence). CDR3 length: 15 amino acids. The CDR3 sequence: CASSLDAGPTYEQYF. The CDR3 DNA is TGTGCCAGCAGCTTGGATGCGGGCCCGACCTACGAGCAGTACTTC.

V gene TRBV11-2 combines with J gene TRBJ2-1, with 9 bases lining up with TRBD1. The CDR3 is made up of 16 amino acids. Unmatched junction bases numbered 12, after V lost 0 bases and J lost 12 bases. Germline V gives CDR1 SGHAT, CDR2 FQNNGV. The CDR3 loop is CASSLDPWTGDSRQFF. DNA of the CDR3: TGTGCCAGCAGCTTAGATCCATGGACAGGGGATTCTAGGCAGTTCTTC.

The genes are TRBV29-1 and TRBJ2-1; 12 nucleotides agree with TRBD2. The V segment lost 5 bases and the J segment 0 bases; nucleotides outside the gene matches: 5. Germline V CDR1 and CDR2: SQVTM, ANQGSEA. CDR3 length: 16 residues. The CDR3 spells CSVRLAGALSYNEQFF. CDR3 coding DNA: TGCAGCGTTAGACTAGCGGGAGCCCTCTCCTACAATGAGCAGTTCTTC.

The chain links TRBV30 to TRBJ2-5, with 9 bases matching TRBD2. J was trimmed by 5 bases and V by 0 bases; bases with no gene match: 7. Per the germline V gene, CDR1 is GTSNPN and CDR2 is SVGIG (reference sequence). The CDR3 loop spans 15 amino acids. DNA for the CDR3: TGTGCCTGGAGTGTAGTGGGCGGGGGGGGCGAGACCCAGTACTTC. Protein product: CAWSVVGGGGETQYF.

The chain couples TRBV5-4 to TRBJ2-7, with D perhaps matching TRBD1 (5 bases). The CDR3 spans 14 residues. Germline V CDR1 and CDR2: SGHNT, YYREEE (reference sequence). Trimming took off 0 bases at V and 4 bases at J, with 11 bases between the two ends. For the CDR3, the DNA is TGTGCCAGCAGCTTGGAGGGCAGGGCTTACGAGCAGTACTTC. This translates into CASSLEGRAYEQYF.

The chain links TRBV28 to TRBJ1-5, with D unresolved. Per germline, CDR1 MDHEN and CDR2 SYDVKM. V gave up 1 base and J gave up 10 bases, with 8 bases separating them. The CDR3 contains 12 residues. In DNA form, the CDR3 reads TGTGCCAGCAGTTTATACGGGTCCCCCCAGCATTTT. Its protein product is CASSLYGSPQHF.

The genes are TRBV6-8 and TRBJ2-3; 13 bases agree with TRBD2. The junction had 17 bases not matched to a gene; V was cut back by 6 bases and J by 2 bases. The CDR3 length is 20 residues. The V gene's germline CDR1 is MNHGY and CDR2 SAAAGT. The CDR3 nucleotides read TGTGCCAGCAGCCCCCAGCGACTAGCGGGAGGCCCCCCCCACACAGATACGCAGTATTTT. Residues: CASSPQRLAGGPPHTDTQYF.

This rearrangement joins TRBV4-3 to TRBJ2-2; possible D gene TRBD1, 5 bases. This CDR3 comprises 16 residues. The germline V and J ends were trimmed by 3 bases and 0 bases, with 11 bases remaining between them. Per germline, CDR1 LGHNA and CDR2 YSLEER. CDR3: CASSHVVGPNTGELFF. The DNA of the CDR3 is TGCGCCAGCAGCCATGTTGTGGGGCCGAACACCGGGGAGCTGTTTTTT.

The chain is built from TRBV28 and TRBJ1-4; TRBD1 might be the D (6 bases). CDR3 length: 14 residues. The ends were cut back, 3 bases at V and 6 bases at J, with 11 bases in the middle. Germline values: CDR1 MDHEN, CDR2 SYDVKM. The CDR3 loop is CASSLNRVHEKLFF. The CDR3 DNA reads TGTGCCAGCAGTTTGAACAGGGTTCATGAAAAACTGTTTTTT.